The 25 T cell receptor beta chains given below trace back to one sample, sequenced in a study of T cell responses to AZD1222 COVID-19 vaccine. Some clones are missing from TCRdb's copy, which holds only in-frame ones; the method was immunoSEQ multiplex PCR. Among approximately 100,000 clones, more than 85% were seen once, and the ten largest hold roughly 1.1%. This specimen was peripheral blood, taken on day 0 of AZD1222 vaccination. The receptors come from an adult in good health.

The V gene is TRBV4-1, the J gene TRBJ2-2; unclear D gene. This CDR3 is 15 amino acids long. Germline V gives CDR1 MGHRA, CDR2 YSYEKL. Trimming took off 0 bases at V and 0 bases at J, with 5 bases between the two ends. CDR3 sequence: CASSQEPTNTGELFF. The DNA of the CDR3 is TGCGCCAGCAGCCAAGAACCTACGAACACCGGGGAGCTGTTTTTT.

V is TRBV7-9 and J is TRBJ1-2; no reliable D call. Trimming took 5 bases from V and 6 from J, leaving 7 bases between them. The CDR3 has 11 amino acids. The germline V gene encodes CDR1 SEHNR and CDR2 FQNEAQ (reference sequence). CDR3 in DNA: TGTGCCAGCAGCATTGGTAATGGCTACACCTTC. Protein product: CASSIGNGYTF.

The gene calls are TRBV12-2 and TRBJ1-1. TRBV12-2 is assigned pseudogene status. This CDR3 is built from 12 residues. The CDR3 spells CASRLLPYKLFF. The CDR3 DNA follows: TGTGCAAGTCGCTTACTACCTTATAAGCTTTTCTTT.

The V call is TRBV7-7, the J call TRBJ2-7; D possibly matches TRBD1 or TRBD2 (6 bases each). CDR3 length equals 13 residues. Germline loops: CDR1 SSHAT, CDR2 FNYEAQ (reference sequence). V was trimmed by 4 bases and J by 5 bases, leaving 12 bases between them. This chain's CDR3 is CASSSGGRDEQYF. As DNA, the CDR3 is TGTGCCAGCAGCTCCGGGGGCAGGGACGAGCAGTACTTC.

This chain links TRBV7-3 with TRBJ2-5, with a tentative D call TRBD1 (5 bases). CDR1 is SGHTA, CDR2 FQGTGA, per germline. This CDR3 has 15 amino acids. Trimming left V 5 bases short and J 5 bases short, with 18 bases between. This chain's CDR3 is CASSQSGVPGETQYF. In DNA, the CDR3 is TGTGCCAGCAGCCAGAGTGGGGTCCCAGGGGAGACCCAGTACTTC.

The chain uses TRBV7-9 and TRBJ2-3, with D possibly TRBD2 on 6 matching bases. From germline, CDR1 is SEHNR and CDR2 FQNEAQ (reference sequence). The CDR3 has 14 residues. Trimming removed 0 bases at V and 4 bases at J, with 8 bases between. The CDR3 bases are TGTGCCAGCAGCTTAGCGGCTAGCGCAGATACGCAGTATTTT. Translation: CASSLAASADTQYF. The full variable domain, completed using reference TRBV7-9 and TRBJ2-3, is DTGVSQNPRHKITKRGQNVTFRCDPISEHNRLYWYRQTLGQGPEFLTYFQNEAQLEKSRLLSDRFSAERPKGSFSTLEIQRTEQGDSAMYLCASSLAASADTQYFGPGTRLTVL.

The chain links TRBV30 to TRBJ1-6; 7 bases map to TRBD1. Trimming took 5 bases from V and 6 from J; bases not matched to a gene: 4. CDR3 length equals 13 residues. Per germline, CDR1 GTSNPN and CDR2 SVGIG (reference sequence). CDR3 loop: CAWAGTVNSPLHF. The CDR3 DNA sequence: TGTGCCTGGGCCGGGACAGTTAATTCACCCCTCCACTTT.

CDR3 residues: CASSPSGAASYEQYF. The CDR3 DNA is TGTGCCAGCTCCCCTAGCGGGGCCGCCTCCTACGAGCAGTACTTC. The chain joins TRBV18 to TRBJ2-7, with 9 bases matching TRBD2. Germline values: CDR1 KGHSH, CDR2 LQKENI. The CDR3 contains 15 residues. V trimming: 6 bases; J trimming: 0 bases; junction bases outside the gene matches: 6.

The chain has TRBV12-3 or TRBV12-4 and TRBJ1-2, with TRBD1 as a possible D gene (5 bases). V gave up 2 bases and J gave up 4 bases, with 5 bases separating them. There are 12 residues in the CDR3. CDR3 loop: CASSLQGYGYTF. CDR3 sequence (DNA): TGTGCCAGCAGTTTACAGGGCTATGGCTACACCTTC.

The V gene is TRBV7-8, the J gene TRBJ2-2; D unresolved. V was trimmed by 3 bases and J by 0 bases, leaving 8 bases between them. Germline CDR1 reads SGHVS; CDR2 reads FQNEAQ. The CDR3 has 15 amino acids. CDR3 sequence reads: CASSFVSSNTGELFF. The CDR3 DNA reads as TGTGCCAGCAGCTTCGTCAGTTCGAACACCGGGGAGCTGTTTTTT.

This clone was found once. The gene calls are TRBV5-1 and TRBJ1-1, with TRBD1 matching 8 bases. This CDR3 has 14 amino acids. CDR1 and CDR2 (germline): SGHRS, YFSETQ. The J segment lost 5 bases and the V segment lost 4 bases, leaving 7 bases of the junction unmatched. The CDR3 nucleotides read TGCGCCAGCAGCGACGGACAGGGATGGACTGAAGCTTTCTTT. As protein: CASSDGQGWTEAFF.

The chain combines TRBV10-3 with TRBJ1-2; TRBD1 agrees at 10 bases. V was pared by 6 bases and J by 0 bases, with 13 bases of the junction left unmatched. CDR1 and CDR2 (germline): ENHRY, SYGVKD. This CDR3 has 18 residues. The CDR3 spells CAISQRPDRGYSNYGYTF. CDR3 sequence (DNA): TGTGCCATCAGCCAGAGGCCGGACAGGGGGTATTCTAACTATGGCTACACCTTC.

CDR3 amino acids: CATSDPTSGSSAPYEQYF. The CDR3 DNA reads TGTGCCACCAGTGATCCGACTAGCGGGAGTTCCGCCCCTTACGAGCAGTACTTC. This sequence joins TRBV24-1 and TRBJ2-7; TRBD2 matches 12 bases. From germline, CDR1 is KGHDR and CDR2 SFDVKD. The length of the CDR3 is 18 residues. V lost 3 bases, J lost 4 bases, and 12 bases stayed unmatched.

This chain uses TRBV6-6 with TRBJ1-1; 9 bases are shared with TRBD1. J was trimmed by 2 bases and V by 6 bases; bases with no gene match: 4. Germline V gene sequence: CDR1 MNHNY, CDR2 SVGAGI (reference sequence). CDR3 size: 14 residues. CDR3 DNA sequence: TGTGCCAGCAGAGAGACAGGGGGAAACACTGAAGCTTTCTTT. Amino acids: CASRETGGNTEAFF.

The rearrangement joins TRBV28 to TRBJ1-3; the match to TRBD1 covers 8 bases. V lost 6 bases to trimming and J lost 2 bases; unmatched junction nucleotides: 3. The length of the CDR3 is 14 residues. Per germline, CDR1 MDHEN and CDR2 SYDVKM. The CDR3 bases are TGTGCCAGCAGCCAGGGACAGGCTGGAAACACCATATATTTT. This codes for CASSQGQAGNTIYF.

The CDR3 here is CASSLAVAGEQYF. CDR3 nucleotides: TGTGCCAGCAGCTTAGCGGTCGCGGGCGAGCAGTACTTC. The chain carries TRBV7-2 and TRBJ2-7; TRBD2 is a possible D gene (5 bases). With 0 bases removed from V and 6 bases from J, the gap between germline ends came to 9 bases. This CDR3 is 13 amino acids long. Germline lookup yields CDR1 SGHTA and CDR2 FQGNSA. Based on the CDR3 plus reference TRBV7-2 and TRBJ2-7, the full variable domain is GAGVSQSPSNKVTEKGKDVELRCDPISGHTALYWYRQSLGQGLEFLIYFQGNSAPDKSGLPSDRFSAERTGGSVSTLTIQRTQQEDSAVYLCASSLAVAGEQYFGPGTRLTVT.

The chain recombines TRBV10-3 with TRBJ1-1; the D is unclear. CDR1 is ENHRY, CDR2 SYGVKD, per germline. Trimming cost V 1 base and J 2 bases, with 5 bases left between them. The CDR3 runs 13 residues. CDR3 loop: CAISELANTEAFF. In nucleotides, the CDR3 is TGTGCCATCAGTGAGTTGGCAAACACTGAAGCTTTCTTT.

The chain is built from TRBV6-2 or TRBV6-3 and TRBJ2-7, with D possibly matching TRBD1 (5 bases). The V and J ends lost 3 bases and 0 bases respectively, with 18 bases between them. The CDR3 is made up of 17 amino acids. The germline V gene encodes CDR1 MNHEY and CDR2 SVGEGT. As DNA, the CDR3 is TGTGCCAGCAGTTATGGGGCCACTTTCAGATTCTCCTACGAGCAGTACTTC. It is translated as CASSYGATFRFSYEQYF.

The chain recombines TRBV3-1 (or the pseudogene TRBV3-2) with TRBJ2-1; no definite D call. V shed 4 bases and J shed 10 bases, with 11 bases lying between them. This CDR3 is built from 12 residues. Per germline, CDR1 LGHDT and CDR2 YNNKEL (reference sequence). This CDR3 is CASSLHTLEQFF. The CDR3 DNA reads as TGTGCCAGCAGCCTTCACACGCTAGAGCAGTTCTTC.

The gene calls are TRBV4-1 and TRBJ1-2; 10 nucleotides match TRBD1. The germline V gene encodes CDR1 MGHRA and CDR2 YSYEKL. The CDR3 loop spans 17 amino acids. Trimming at V came to 1 base and at J to 6 bases, leaving 11 bases not matched to a gene. CDR3 sequence reads: CASSQGASDRGRDGYTF. As DNA, the CDR3 is TGCGCCAGCAGCCAAGGAGCTTCGGACAGGGGGAGAGATGGCTACACCTTC.

The rearrangement joins TRBV9 to TRBJ2-1; D may be TRBD2 (5 bases). Trimming took 0 bases from V and 5 from J, leaving 9 bases between them. This CDR3 region has 14 residues. CDR1 is SGDLS and CDR2 is YYNGEE in the germline V gene. The chain's CDR3 is CASSVARGNNEQFF. In DNA, the CDR3 is TGTGCCAGCAGCGTAGCAAGAGGGAACAATGAGCAGTTCTTC.

This CDR3 reads CASSRRLWTEETQYF. In nucleotides, the CDR3 is TGCGCCAGCAGCCGTCGTCTTTGGACAGAAGAGACCCAGTACTTC. J is TRBJ2-5 and V is TRBV4-3; tentative D call: TRBD1 (6 bases). The CDR3 consists of 15 residues. Germline assignment: CDR1 LGHNA and CDR2 YSLEER. V was trimmed by 4 bases and J by 3 bases, leaving 15 bases between them.

The chain uses TRBV28 and TRBJ1-4; possibly TRBD1 for D (6 bases). Trimming shortened V by 5 bases and J by 8 bases, and 15 bases separated the two germline ends. Germline-derived CDR1 and CDR2 are MDHEN and SYDVKM. The CDR3 totals 14 residues. Here the CDR3 DNA reads TGTGCCAGCAGTCTCACAGGGTTAAGAGAAAAACTGTTTTTT. Its translation: CASSLTGLREKLFF.

This clone has only one observation. The chain recombines TRBV5-5 with TRBJ2-7; D remains ambiguous. The CDR3 is made up of 14 amino acids. Germline V CDR1 and CDR2: SGHKS, YYEKEE (reference sequence). V was shortened by 0 bases and J by 3 bases, with 10 bases between the two germline ends. The CDR3 reads CASSLVASNYEQYF. The CDR3 coding sequence is TGTGCCAGCAGCTTGGTTGCCAGCAACTACGAGCAGTACTTC.

The chain employs TRBV30 and TRBJ1-2; TRBD1 matches at 12 bases. The length of the CDR3 is 16 residues. Germline CDR1 reads GTSNPN; CDR2 reads SVGIG (reference sequence). Unmatched junction bases numbered 5, after V lost 1 base and J lost 2 bases. CDR3 sequence reads: CAWSGDRGRLNYGYTF. The CDR3 bases are TGTGCCTGGAGTGGGGACAGGGGGCGCCTGAACTATGGCTACACCTTC.